The rows below give T cell receptor beta chains drawn from one sample of a study of cytomegalovirus exposure and HLA in healthy donors. Only in-frame clones appear in the TCRdb table, and some are missing; sequencing was by immunoSEQ multiplex PCR. The data contain some 76,000 clones, approximately 84% of them singletons. Sequenced sample: PBMCs. The source of these receptors is a woman aged 50 to 60 in good health and CMV-seronegative. The CDR3 runs from the conserved cysteine through the conserved F or W. D genes are given only for firm matches. Part of the rows lack a size; the others show once, few, many or a class for expanded clones.

>15|-|TRBJ2-7|TRBD2|TRBV2
TGTGCCAGCAGGCTTCTAGCGGGAGGGCCTTACGAGCAGTACTTC
CASRLLAGGPYEQYF
>13|-|TRBJ2-5|-|TRBV11-2
TGTGCCAGCAGCCCCCGCTCCGGGACTTTCACGGACTTC
CASSPRSGTFTDF
>16|-|TRBJ1-6|-|TRBV19
TGTGCCAGTACGACGTCCAGAGGAGGTCCGAATTCACCCCTCCACTTT
CASTTSRGGPNSPLHF
>11|few|TRBJ1-4|-|TRBV5-3
TGTGCCAGTCCCCGAGGCGAAAAACTGTTTTTT
CASPRGEKLFF
>14|-|TRBJ1-1|-|TRBV5-1
TGCGCCAGCAGCTTGGAGGTTTCAGGCACTGAAGCTTTCTTT
CASSLEVSGTEAFF
>17|-|TRBJ2-2|TRBD2|TRBV9
TGTGCCAGCAGCGTATTCGGGACTAGCTTCAGGACCGGGGAGCTGTTTTTT
CASSVFGTSFRTGELFF
>14|few|TRBJ1-1|-|TRBV10-3
TGTGCCATCAGTGAGACAGCACTGAACACTGAAGCTTTCTTT
CAISETALNTEAFF
>14|-|TRBJ1-3|-|TRBV12-5
TGTGCTAGTGGCCCAGGGGTTGTCGTGAACACCATATATTTT
CASGPGVVVNTIYF
>13|once|TRBJ1-4|TRBD1|TRBV6-5
TGTGCCAGCAGGCTCGACAGGGGTGAAAAACTGTTTTTT
CASRLDRGEKLFF
>14|-|TRBJ1-2|TRBD1|TRBV9
TGTGCCAGCGGAAGAACAGGGGGCAAGGATGGCTACACCTTC
CASGRTGGKDGYTF
>17|-|TRBJ1-3|-|TRBV21-1
TGTGCCAGCAGCAAACCCGGAGGGACGCGCTCTGGAAACACCATATATTTT
CASSKPGGTRSGNTIYF
>13|-|TRBJ2-7|TRBD1|TRBV29-1
TGCAGCGCCAACACGGACAGGGTCGGGGAGCAGTACTTC
CSANTDRVGEQYF
>14|-|TRBJ1-2|-|TRBV18
TGTGCCAGCTCACCACCGTCGAGATTAGATGGCTACACCTTC
CASSPPSRLDGYTF
>13|-|TRBJ2-1|TRBD2|TRBV6-6
TGTGCCAGCAGCCAGCGGGGAGACAATGAGCAGTTCTTC
CASSQRGDNEQFF
>14|-|TRBJ1-2|-|TRBV7-9
TGTGCCAGCAGCTTAGATTCCGGGATTGGGGGCTACACCTTC
CASSLDSGIGGYTF
>15|-|TRBJ1-5|TRBD1|TRBV6-1
TGTGCCAGCAGTGAATTTAACAGGGGGTTTCAGCCCCAGCATTTT
CASSEFNRGFQPQHF
>12|-|TRBJ1-2|-|TRBV30
TGTGCCTGGACGACCCGAGGCTATGGCTACACCTTC
CAWTTRGYGYTF
>15|-|TRBJ1-3|-|TRBV28
TGTGCCAGCAGTTTAAGATGGGGGGGTGAAAACACCATATATTTT
CASSLRWGGENTIYF
>12|-|TRBJ2-2|-|TRBV15
TGTGCCACCAGAGGGGGAACCGGGGAGCTGTTTTTT
CATRGGTGELFF
>12|-|TRBJ2-7|-|TRBV28
TGTGCCAGTCGGCCGGGCTCCTACGAGCAGTACTTC
CASRPGSYEQYF
>15|-|TRBJ2-1|-|TRBV6-8
TGTGCCAGCAGCCCGACACGGAATTCCTACAATGAGCAGTTCTTC
CASSPTRNSYNEQFF
>15|-|TRBJ2-5|-|TRBV29-1
TGCAGCGTTGATGTGGCGGGAACGGGCGAAGAGACCCAGTACTTC
CSVDVAGTGEETQYF
>18|-|TRBJ1-1|-|TRBV9
TGTGCCAGCAGCGTAGAAAGTTGGGGGCAAAGTTCTAACACTGAAGCTTTCTTT
CASSVESWGQSSNTEAFF
>15|-|TRBJ1-3|-|TRBV9
TGTGCCAGCAGCCCAACATGGGACACCCCGGGACCTTCCTATTTT
CASSPTWDTPGPSYF
>20|-|TRBJ1-6|TRBD1|TRBV9
TGTGCCAGCAGCGTAGGACGGGGGACAGGGTCAGACTCCTATAATTCACCCCTCCACTTT
CASSVGRGTGSDSYNSPLHF
>15|-|TRBJ2-7|TRBD2|TRBV27
TGTGCCAGCAGATCCGGGACTAGCGGGGGCTACGAGCAGTACTTC
CASRSGTSGGYEQYF
>15|-|TRBJ2-7|-|TRBV12-2
TGTGCAAGTCGCTTAGCTGCGACTAGCGGGAGCAAGCAGTACTTC
CASRLAATSGSKQYF
>15|-|TRBJ2-1|TRBD1|TRBV15
TGTGCCACCAGCACCACCACAGGGGGTTTCAATGAGCAGTTCTTC
CATSTTTGGFNEQFF
>17|-|TRBJ2-1|TRBD2|TRBV5-1
TGCGCCAGCAGCTCATTGACGAAACTAGCGGGAGCCGGTGAGCAGTTCTTC
CASSSLTKLAGAGEQFF
>14|-|TRBJ2-5|-|TRBV6-5
TGTGCCAGCAGCCGCGGGACGGACCTAGAGACCCAGTACTTC
CASSRGTDLETQYF
>17|-|TRBJ1-4|-|TRBV18
TGTGCCAGCTCACCCCGAACAGGTGGGGCCTTGTTGGAAAAACTGTTTTTT
CASSPRTGGALLEKLFF
>17|once|TRBJ2-2|-|TRBV18
TGTGCCAGCTCACCACTCGGCCAGGCTCAGAACACCGGGGAGCTGTTTTTT
CASSPLGQAQNTGELFF
>13|once|TRBJ1-1|TRBD1|TRBV5-1
TGCGCCAGCAGCTTTGACAGGGGAACTGAAGCTTTCTTT
CASSFDRGTEAFF
>16|-|TRBJ2-1|TRBD1|TRBV6-5
TGTGCCAGCAGTTACTCGGGGACAGGGTGGGGGAATGAGCAGTTCTTC
CASSYSGTGWGNEQFF
>14|-|TRBJ2-2|-|TRBV19
TGTGCCACTCCAGCGAATGGTGGGTCCGGGGAGCTGTTTTTT
CATPANGGSGELFF
>14|-|TRBJ2-7|-|TRBV7-9
TGTGCCAGCAGCTCCTCGGCCGGGTGGTACGAGCAGTACTTC
CASSSSAGWYEQYF
>14|-|TRBJ2-3|TRBD1|TRBV14
TGTGCCAGCAGCCCCGGGACAGGGAAAGATACGCAGTATTTT
CASSPGTGKDTQYF
>16|-|TRBJ1-1|TRBD1|TRBV6-1
TGTGCCAGCAGTGGGGTGATGGGACAGAGGAACACTGAAGCTTTCTTT
CASSGVMGQRNTEAFF
>15|-|TRBJ2-1|TRBD1|TRBV18
TGTGCCAGCTCAGACGACAGGGGGTTTAACAATGAGCAGTTCTTC
CASSDDRGFNNEQFF
>17|-|TRBJ2-5|TRBD2|TRBV4-2
TGTGCCAGCAGTCAGGATCTTACGCGGGGGGTTCAAGAGACCCAGTACTTC
CASSQDLTRGVQETQYF
>14|-|TRBJ1-1|-|TRBV5-1
TGCGCCAGCAGCTTGTTGACGGGGAACACTGAAGCTTTCTTT
CASSLLTGNTEAFF
>15|-|TRBJ2-1|TRBD1|TRBV28
TGTGCCAGCCTTCAGGGGGACAGAGAAACCAATGAGCAGTTCTTC
CASLQGDRETNEQFF
>14|once|TRBJ2-7|-|TRBV27
TGTGCCAGCAGCCGTGACAGGCGAAAGGACGAGCAGTACTTC
CASSRDRRKDEQYF
>17|-|TRBJ2-3|TRBD2|TRBV9
TGTGCCAGCAGTCAGGCCTGGACTAGCGGGGCCACAGATACGCAGTATTTT
CASSQAWTSGATDTQYF
>15|-|TRBJ1-2|TRBD1|TRBV10-3
TGTGCCATCAGTGAGCCGACAGGGCATGGATATGGCTACACCTTC
CAISEPTGHGYGYTF
>16|once|TRBJ2-2|TRBD2|TRBV7-9
TGTGCCAGCAGACTAGCGGGAGTTAATATTATCGGGGAGCTGTTTTTT
CASRLAGVNIIGELFF
>15|-|TRBJ1-1|TRBD1|TRBV19
TGTGCCATTTCAGCGCCGGGACAGGGGAACACTGAAGCTTTCTTT
CAISAPGQGNTEAFF